This T cell receptor (beta chain) was recorded in a study of blood T cells in healthy people across ages. Study-wide results and limits: Per-million-T-cell TCR beta diversity fell roughly linearly with age.

Healthy individuals of Caucasian origin from Russia, aged roughly 6 to 90, served as donors. From germline, CDR1 is KGHDR and CDR2 SFDVKD. Trimming removed 9 bases at V and 7 bases at J, with 5 bases between. The CDR3 runs to 9 residues. Through a sample-barcoded 5' primer and a J-beta primer mix, a second PCR was run for roughly 7 to 11 cycles. From the 5' RACE reads, TCRdb called clonotypes with MiXCR, one entry per CDR3 protein. The sample lists 910,000 or so distinct CDR3 sequences, roughly 51% occurring once. To note about this clonotype: Its antigen is undetermined.

Input material: blood. The chain joins TRBV24-1 to TRBJ1-2; D is unclear. This sequence was found in a woman aged 55-69 years in good health. CDR3 DNA sequence: TGTGCCACCCCATCTGGCTACACCTTC. It yields the protein CATPSGYTF.